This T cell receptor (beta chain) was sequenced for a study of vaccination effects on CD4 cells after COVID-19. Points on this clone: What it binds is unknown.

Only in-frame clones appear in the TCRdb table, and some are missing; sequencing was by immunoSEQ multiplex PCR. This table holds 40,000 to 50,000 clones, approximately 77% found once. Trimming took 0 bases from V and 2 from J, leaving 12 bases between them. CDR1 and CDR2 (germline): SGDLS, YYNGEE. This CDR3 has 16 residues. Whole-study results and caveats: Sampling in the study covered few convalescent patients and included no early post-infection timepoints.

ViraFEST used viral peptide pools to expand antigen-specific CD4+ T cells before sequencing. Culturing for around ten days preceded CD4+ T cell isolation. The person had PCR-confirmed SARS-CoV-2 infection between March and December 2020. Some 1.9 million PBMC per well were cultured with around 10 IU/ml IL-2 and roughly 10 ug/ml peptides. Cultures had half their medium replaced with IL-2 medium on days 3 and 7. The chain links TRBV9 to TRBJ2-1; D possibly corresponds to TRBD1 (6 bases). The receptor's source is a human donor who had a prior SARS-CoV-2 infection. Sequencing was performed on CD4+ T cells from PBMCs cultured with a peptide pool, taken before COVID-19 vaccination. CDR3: CASSVVGGPAYNEQFF. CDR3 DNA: TGTGCCAGCAGCGTAGTAGGGGGTCCCGCCTACAATGAGCAGTTCTTC.